Listed here is a single T cell receptor (beta chain). What it binds is not known. This sample was included in a study of regulatory T cells in long-lasting Graves disease. About the research overall: A definition of persistent Graves' disease required over 5 years of antithyroid drugs plus positive TSH receptor antibodies. Whole-study results and caveats: With persistent disease, TRBV28, TRBJ1-2 and TRBJ2-5 were the favored segments. Patients with persistent Graves' had lower TCR diversity than newly diagnosed patients.

J lost 2 bases, V lost 0 bases, and 3 bases had no gene match. The CDR3 totals 14 residues. Germline CDR1 DFQATT, CDR2 SNEGSKA (reference sequence). The time point denotes: persistent/refractory GD, antithyroid drugs over 5 years with positive TRAb. With RNA extracted from PBMCs as input, the TCR library was made. Enrollment of patients was through an endocrinology department in Xi'an, China. Arm-PCR with iRepertoire HTBI primers amplified the CDR3 regions for these TCR beta libraries. Via MiXCR, TCRdb re-called the multiplex PCR reads, giving one row per CDR3 protein. The data show hundreds of thousands of distinct CDR3 sequences, with around 30% seen just once and about two fifths held by the top ten.

The receptor comes from a female donor with Graves disease. V gene TRBV20-1 combines with J gene TRBJ2-5, with 7 bases fitting TRBD2. This specimen was peripheral blood mononuclear cells (PBMCs), taken when the disease was refractory, from a patient treated with antithyroid drugs. CDR3 amino acids: CSAREASGQETQYF. The CDR3 nucleotides are TGCAGTGCTAGAGAGGCTAGCGGACAAGAGACCCAGTACTTC.